This T cell receptor (beta chain) was sequenced in a study of shared clonotypes between healthy human individuals. General study points: Of the naive CD4 clonotypes, approximately 5% were shared across a handful of donors. Larger estimated richness was generally seen in naive subsets than in memory subsets. Sorted-subset samples were not fully sequenced, rarefaction indicated. Relative to clonotypes present in all four donors, those not shared had lower generation probabilities.

Naive CD8 populations comprised CD45RO-negative cells positively selected for CCR7, excluding terminally differentiated effector memory CD45RA+ cells. As regards this clone: Antigen unknown.

Repertoires were generated with immunoSEQ multiplex PCR, while TCRdb's copy carries only in-frame clones and drops some. The sample holds around 2,100,000 clones, 85% to 95% seen once. This clonotype was sampled from a man younger than 35 in good health. The sample comprised naive CD8+ T cells sorted from blood.

The CDR3 here is CSVLGGKVTEAFF. CDR3 bases: TGCAGCGTCCTTGGTGGGAAGGTAACTGAAGCTTTCTTT. The V call is TRBV29-1, the J call TRBJ1-1; D is undetermined. The CDR3 has 13 amino acids. The V and J ends lost 6 bases and 5 bases respectively, with 16 bases between them. CDR1 SQVTM and CDR2 ANQGSEA come from the germline V gene.